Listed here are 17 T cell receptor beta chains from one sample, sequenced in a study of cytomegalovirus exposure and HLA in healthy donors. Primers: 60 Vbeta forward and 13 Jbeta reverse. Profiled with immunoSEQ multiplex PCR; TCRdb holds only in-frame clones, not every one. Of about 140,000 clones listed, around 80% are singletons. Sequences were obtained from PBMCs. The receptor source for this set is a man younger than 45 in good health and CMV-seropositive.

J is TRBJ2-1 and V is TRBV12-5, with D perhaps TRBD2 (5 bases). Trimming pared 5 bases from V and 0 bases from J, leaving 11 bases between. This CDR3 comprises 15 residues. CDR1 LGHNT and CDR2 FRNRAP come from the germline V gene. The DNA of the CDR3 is TGTGCTAGTGGTCCTTCAACTAGCTCCTACAATGAGCAGTTCTTC. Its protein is CASGPSTSSYNEQFF.

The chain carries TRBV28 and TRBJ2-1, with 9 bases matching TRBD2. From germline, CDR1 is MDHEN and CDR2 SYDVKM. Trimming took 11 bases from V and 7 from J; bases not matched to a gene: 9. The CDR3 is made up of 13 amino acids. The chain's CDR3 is CASRSSGKNEQFF. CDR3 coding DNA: TGTGCCTCGAGGTCTAGCGGGAAAAATGAGCAGTTCTTC. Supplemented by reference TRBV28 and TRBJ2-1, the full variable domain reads DVKVTQSSRYLVKRTGEKVFLECVQDMDHENMFWYRQDPGLGLRLIYFSYDVKMKEKGDIPEGYSVSREKKERFSLILESASTNQTSMYLCASRSSGKNEQFFGPGTRLTVL.

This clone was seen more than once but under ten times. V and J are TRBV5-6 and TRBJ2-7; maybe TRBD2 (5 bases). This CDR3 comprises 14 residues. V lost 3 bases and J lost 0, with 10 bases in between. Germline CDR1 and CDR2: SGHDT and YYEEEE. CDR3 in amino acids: CASSSGLNSYEQYF. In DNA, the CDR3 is TGTGCCAGCAGCTCTGGACTGAACTCCTACGAGCAGTACTTC.

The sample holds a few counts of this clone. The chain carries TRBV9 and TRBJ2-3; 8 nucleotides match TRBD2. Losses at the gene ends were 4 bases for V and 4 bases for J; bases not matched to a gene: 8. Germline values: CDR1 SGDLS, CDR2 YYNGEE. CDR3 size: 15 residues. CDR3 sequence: CASSSRTSFADTQYF. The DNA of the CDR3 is TGTGCCAGCAGCTCCAGGACTAGCTTCGCAGATACGCAGTATTTT. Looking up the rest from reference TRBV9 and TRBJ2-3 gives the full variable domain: DSGVTQTPKHLITATGQRVTLRCSPRSGDLSVYWYQQSLDQGLQFLIQYYNGEERAKGNILERFSAQQFPDLHSELNLSSLELGDSALYFCASSSRTSFADTQYFGPGTRLTVL.

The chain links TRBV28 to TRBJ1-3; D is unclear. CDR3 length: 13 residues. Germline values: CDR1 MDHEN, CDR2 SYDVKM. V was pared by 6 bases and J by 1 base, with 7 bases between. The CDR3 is CASSKSSGNTIYF. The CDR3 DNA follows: TGTGCCAGCAGCAAGAGTTCTGGAAACACCATATATTTT. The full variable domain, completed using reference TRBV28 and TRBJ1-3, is DVKVTQSSRYLVKRTGEKVFLECVQDMDHENMFWYRQDPGLGLRLIYFSYDVKMKEKGDIPEGYSVSREKKERFSLILESASTNQTSMYLCASSKSSGNTIYFGEGSWLTVV.

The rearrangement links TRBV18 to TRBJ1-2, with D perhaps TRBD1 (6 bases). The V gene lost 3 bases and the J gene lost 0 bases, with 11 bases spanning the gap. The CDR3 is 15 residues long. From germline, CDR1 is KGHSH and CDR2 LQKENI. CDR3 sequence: CASSPLPGANYGYTF. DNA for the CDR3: TGTGCCAGCTCACCTCTGCCAGGGGCTAACTATGGCTACACCTTC.

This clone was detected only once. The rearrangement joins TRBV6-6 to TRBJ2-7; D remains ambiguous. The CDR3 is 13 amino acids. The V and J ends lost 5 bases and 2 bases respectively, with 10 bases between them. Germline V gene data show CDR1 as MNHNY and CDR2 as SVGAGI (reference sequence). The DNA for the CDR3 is TGTGCCAGCAGTGACACCGATACCTACGAGCAGTACTTC. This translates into CASSDTDTYEQYF.

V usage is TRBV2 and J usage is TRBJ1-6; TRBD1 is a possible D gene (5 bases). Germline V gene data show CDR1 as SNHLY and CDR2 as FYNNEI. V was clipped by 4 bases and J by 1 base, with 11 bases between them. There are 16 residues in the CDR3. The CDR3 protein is CASSGIGESYNSPLHF. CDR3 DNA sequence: TGTGCCAGCAGTGGGATAGGGGAATCCTATAATTCACCCCTCCACTTT.

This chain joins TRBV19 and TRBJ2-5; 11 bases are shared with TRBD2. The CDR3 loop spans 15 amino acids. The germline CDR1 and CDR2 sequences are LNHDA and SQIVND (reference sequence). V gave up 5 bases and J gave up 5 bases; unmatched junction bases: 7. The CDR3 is CASSELAGGGETQYF. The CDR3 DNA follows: TGTGCCAGTAGTGAGCTAGCGGGGGGAGGGGAGACCCAGTACTTC.

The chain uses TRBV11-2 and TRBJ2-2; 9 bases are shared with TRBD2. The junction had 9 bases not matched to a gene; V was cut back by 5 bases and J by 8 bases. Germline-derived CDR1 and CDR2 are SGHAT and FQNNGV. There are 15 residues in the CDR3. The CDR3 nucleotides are TGTGCCAGCAGCCCCCCGGGACTAGCCCAAGGGGAGCTGTTTTTT. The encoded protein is CASSPPGLAQGELFF.

CDR3 sequence: CASSLDSGGSTDTQYF. The CDR3 region has the DNA TGCGCCAGCAGCTTGGATAGCGGGGGGTCTACAGATACGCAGTATTTT. The rearrangement uses TRBV5-1 and TRBJ2-3; 10 bases are shared with TRBD2. Germline CDR1 reads SGHRS; CDR2 reads YFSETQ. V lost 0 bases and J lost 3; bases outside the gene matches: 4. The CDR3 sequence is 16 residues long.

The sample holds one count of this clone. In DNA form, the CDR3 reads TGCGCCAGCACGTCCGCCGTAAGGAGCTATGGCTACACCTTC. Translated: CASTSAVRSYGYTF. The chain links TRBV10-2 to TRBJ1-2; D is unclear. Germline V gives CDR1 WSHSY, CDR2 SAAADI. Trimming took off 7 bases at V and 4 bases at J, with 16 bases between the two ends. The CDR3 runs to 14 residues.

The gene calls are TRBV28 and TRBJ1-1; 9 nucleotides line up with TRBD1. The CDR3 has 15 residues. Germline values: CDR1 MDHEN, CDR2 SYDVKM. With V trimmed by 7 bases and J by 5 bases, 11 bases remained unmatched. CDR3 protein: CASTSPGQGVTEAFF. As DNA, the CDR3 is TGTGCCAGCACCAGCCCGGGACAGGGTGTTACTGAAGCTTTCTTT.

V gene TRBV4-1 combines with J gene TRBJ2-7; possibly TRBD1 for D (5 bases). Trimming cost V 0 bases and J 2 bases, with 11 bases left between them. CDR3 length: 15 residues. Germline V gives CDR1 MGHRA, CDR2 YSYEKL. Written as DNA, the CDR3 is TGCGCCAGCAGCCAAGATCGGCAGGGCCCCTACGAGCAGTACTTC. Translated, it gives CASSQDRQGPYEQYF.

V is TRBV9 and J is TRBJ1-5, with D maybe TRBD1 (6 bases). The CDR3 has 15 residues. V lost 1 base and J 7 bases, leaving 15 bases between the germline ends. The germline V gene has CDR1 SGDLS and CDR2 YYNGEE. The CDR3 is CASSVTGHRGQPQHF. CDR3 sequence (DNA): TGTGCCAGCAGCGTAACAGGGCACCGGGGCCAGCCCCAGCATTTT.

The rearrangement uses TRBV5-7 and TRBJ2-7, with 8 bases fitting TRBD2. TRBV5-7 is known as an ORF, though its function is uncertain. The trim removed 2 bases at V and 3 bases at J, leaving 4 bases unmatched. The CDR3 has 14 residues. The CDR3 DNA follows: TGTGCCAGCAGCTTAGGGACTAGGAGCTACGAGCAGTACTTC. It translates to CASSLGTRSYEQYF.

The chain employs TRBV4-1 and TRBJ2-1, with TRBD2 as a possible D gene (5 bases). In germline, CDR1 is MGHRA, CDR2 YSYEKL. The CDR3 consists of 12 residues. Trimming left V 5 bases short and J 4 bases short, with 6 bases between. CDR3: CASSGEYNEQFF. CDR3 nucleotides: TGCGCCAGCAGCGGGGAGTACAATGAGCAGTTCTTC.